The rows below give T cell receptor beta chains drawn from one sample of a study of PD-L1 blockade in urothelial cancer. Clones were read by immunoSEQ multiplex PCR, and TCRdb kept only the in-frame ones, dropping some. The sample has 35,000 to 40,000 clones; more than 35% are singletons. The specimen was tumor tissue, collected before atezolizumab (anti-PD-L1) treatment. The receptors stem from a man aged 55 to 70 with urothelial cancer. The conserved cysteine and the conserved F or W are not part of the CDR3 here.

TRBV10-3,TRBJ2-3,AISGTGSDTQY
TRBV10-2,TRBJ2-5,ASAVHLQETQY
TRBV10-1,TRBJ2-5,ASSEDRETQY
TRBV28,TRBJ2-3,ASSFSDRGADTQY
TRBV28,TRBJ2-7,ASREGSGRAHEQY
TRBV25-1,TRBJ2-2,ASSARTMNTGELF
TRBV30,TRBJ2-5,ASDQGLAETQY
TRBV10-1,TRBJ2-7,ASSERGGAAYEQY
TRBV6-8,TRBJ1-2,ASRPRDRYNYGYT
TRBV6-8,TRBJ2-3,ASSGQGSTDTQY
TRBV5-1,TRBJ1-4,ASSPDADPGKLF